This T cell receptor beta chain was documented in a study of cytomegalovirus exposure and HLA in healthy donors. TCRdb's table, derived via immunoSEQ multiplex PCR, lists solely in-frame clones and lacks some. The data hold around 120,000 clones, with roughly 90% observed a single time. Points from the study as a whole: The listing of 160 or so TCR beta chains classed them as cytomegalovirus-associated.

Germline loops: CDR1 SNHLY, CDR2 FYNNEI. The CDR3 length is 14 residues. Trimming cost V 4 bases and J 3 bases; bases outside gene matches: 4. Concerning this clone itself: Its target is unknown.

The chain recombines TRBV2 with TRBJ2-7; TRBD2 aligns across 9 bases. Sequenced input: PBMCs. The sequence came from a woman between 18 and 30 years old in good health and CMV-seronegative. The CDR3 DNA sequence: TGTGCCAGCAGTGGGACTAGCGCCATCTACGAGCAGTACTTC. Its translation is CASSGTSAIYEQYF.